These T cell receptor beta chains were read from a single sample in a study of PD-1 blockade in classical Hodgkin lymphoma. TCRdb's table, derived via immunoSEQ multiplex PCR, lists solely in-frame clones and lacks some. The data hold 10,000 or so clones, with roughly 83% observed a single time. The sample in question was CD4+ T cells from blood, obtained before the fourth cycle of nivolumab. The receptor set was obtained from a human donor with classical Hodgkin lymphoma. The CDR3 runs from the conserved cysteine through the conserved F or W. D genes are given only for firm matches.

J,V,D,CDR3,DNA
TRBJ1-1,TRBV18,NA,CASSPLPTGNTEAFF,TGTGCCAGCTCACCGCTACCGACAGGGAACACTGAAGCTTTCTTT
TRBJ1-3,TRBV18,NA,CASSPTQVSGNTIYF,TGTGCCAGCTCACCAACTCAGGTATCCGGAAACACCATATATTTT
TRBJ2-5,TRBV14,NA,CASSQDSHGIETQYF,TGTGCCAGCAGCCAAGATTCCCACGGTATAGAGACCCAGTACTTC
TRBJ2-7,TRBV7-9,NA,CASSLKGGYEQYF,TGTGCCAGCAGCTTGAAAGGCGGCTACGAGCAGTACTTC
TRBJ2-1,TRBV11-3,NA,CASRGRGEQFF,TGTGCCAGCAGGGGGCGTGGGGAGCAGTTCTTC
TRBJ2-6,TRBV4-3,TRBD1,CASSQDLQGLIVLTF,TGCGCCAGCAGCCAAGATTTACAGGGGCTTATTGTCCTGACTTTC
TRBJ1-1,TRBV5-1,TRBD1,CASSLGRGLADTEAFF,TGCGCCAGCAGCTTGGGCAGGGGGTTGGCGGACACTGAAGCTTTCTTT
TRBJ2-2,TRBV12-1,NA,CGLGSGREVSANTGELFF,TGTGGACTCGGTAGCGGGAGGGAAGTAAGCGCGAACACCGGGGAGCTGTTTTTT
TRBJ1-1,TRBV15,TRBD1,CATSSRGYGTGSNTEAFF,TGTGCCACCAGCTCCAGGGGGTACGGGACAGGGTCGAACACTGAAGCTTTCTTT
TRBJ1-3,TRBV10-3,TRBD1,CAISEKTGAGNTIYF,TGTGCCATCAGTGAGAAGACAGGGGCTGGAAACACCATATATTTT
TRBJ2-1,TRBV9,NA,CASSVDSLNEQFF,TGTGCCAGCAGCGTAGACTCCCTCAATGAGCAGTTCTTC